One sample yielded the 23 T cell receptor beta chains listed below, sequenced in a study of blood T cell repertoires in COVID-19 (dated by TCRdb to 2018 to 2021). Receptor amplification or capture employed the immunoSEQ multiplex PCR assay. TCRdb carries this immuneACCESS record with in-frame sequences only. Its versions omit some clonotypes, under half of them owing to an unresolved V gene in the studies checked, with the rest unexplained. Here the sample has over 150,000 clones; over 80% occur a single time. Clones ranked in the top ten supply about 7% of the sample. Sequenced input: peripheral blood. Every receptor here comes from a woman aged 40 to 55 with COVID-19, enrolled during active disease.

The chain couples TRBV18 to TRBJ1-3, with a weak D call TRBD1 (6 bases). The V end lost 3 bases, the J end lost 0 bases, and 18 bases lay between the germline ends. Germline assignment: CDR1 KGHSH and CDR2 LQKENI. The CDR3 has 18 amino acids. The CDR3 nucleotides read TGTGCCAGCTCACCGACCGCTCAAACAGGGAGCTCTGGAAACACCATATATTTT. It codes for CASSPTAQTGSSGNTIYF.

This clone was counted a few times. The chain has TRBV10-2 and TRBJ1-5; D gene ambiguous. The CDR3 is 11 amino acids. V was shortened by 8 bases and J by 4 bases, with 6 bases between the two germline ends. Germline CDR1 and CDR2: WSHSY and SAAADI. CDR3 DNA: TGCGCCAGCGGCCAGAATCAGCCCCAGCATTTT. This codes for CASGQNQPQHF.

The chain joins TRBV27 to TRBJ2-7; 7 nucleotides match TRBD1. The germline CDR1 and CDR2 sequences are MNHEY and SMNVEV (reference sequence). The CDR3 is made up of 14 amino acids. Unmatched junction bases numbered 6, after V lost 5 bases and J lost 2 bases. The CDR3 loop is CASSPLGTAYEQYF. The CDR3 DNA follows: TGTGCCAGCAGTCCCCTCGGGACAGCCTACGAGCAGTACTTC.

CDR3 bases: TGTGCCAGCAGGCAGGGGGCGGCGAACACTGAAGCTTTCTTT. This encodes CASRQGAANTEAFF. The chain employs TRBV6-5 and TRBJ1-1, with 8 bases that match TRBD1. The CDR3 consists of 14 residues. Germline V gives CDR1 MNHEY, CDR2 SVGAGI. The V segment lost 6 bases and the J segment 1 base; nucleotides outside the gene matches: 4.

The CDR3: CASSGTRGVSEAFF. DNA for the CDR3: TGCGCCAGCAGCGGAACCAGAGGCGTCTCTGAAGCTTTCTTT. The chain uses TRBV5-1 and TRBJ1-1, with no clear D. The CDR3 totals 14 residues. The germline V and J ends were trimmed by 4 bases and 6 bases, with 16 bases remaining between them. Germline V lookup: CDR1 SGHRS, CDR2 YFSETQ.

The V gene is TRBV24-1, the J gene TRBJ1-5, with D possibly being TRBD1 (5 bases). Germline V gene lookup returns CDR1 KGHDR and CDR2 SFDVKD. The V and J ends lost 0 bases and 4 bases respectively, with 9 bases between them. The CDR3 is 15 residues long. CDR3 residues: CATSDLKGVNQPQHF. DNA for the CDR3: TGTGCCACCAGTGATTTGAAAGGGGTAAATCAGCCCCAGCATTTT.

V gene TRBV4-2 combines with J gene TRBJ2-7; 7 positions agree with TRBD2. Germline loops: CDR1 LGHNA, CDR2 YNFKEQ. This CDR3 is built from 15 residues. V lost 3 bases, J lost 6 bases, and 11 bases stayed unmatched. For the CDR3, the DNA is TGTGCCAGCAGCCAGGGGATCCTAGGGGAGGGCGAGCAGTACTTC. Its protein is CASSQGILGEGEQYF.

The chain has TRBV5-1 and TRBJ1-4; D might be TRBD1 (5 bases). Trimming removed 4 bases at V and 0 bases at J, with 19 bases between. Germline values: CDR1 SGHRS, CDR2 YFSETQ. The CDR3 consists of 18 residues. The CDR3 reads CASSPGAAGGATNEKLFF. The CDR3 nucleotides are TGCGCCAGCAGCCCCGGGGCAGCGGGGGGAGCAACTAATGAAAAACTGTTTTTT. Full variable domain (outside the CDR3, taken from reference TRBV5-1 and TRBJ1-4): KAGVTQTPRYLIKTRGQQVTLSCSPISGHRSVSWYQQTPGQGLQFLFEYFSETQRNKGNFPGRFSGRQFSNSRSEMNVSTLELGDSALYLCASSPGAAGGATNEKLFFGSGTQLSVL.

This clone has a single count. The chain employs TRBV5-1 and TRBJ2-1; 9 bases agree with TRBD1. This CDR3 comprises 14 residues. V lost 4 bases to trimming and J lost 2 bases; unmatched junction nucleotides: 1. Germline V gene sequence: CDR1 SGHRS, CDR2 YFSETQ. The chain's CDR3 is CASSGTGPYNEQFF. As DNA, the CDR3 is TGCGCCAGCAGCGGGACAGGGCCCTACAATGAGCAGTTCTTC.

V gene TRBV2 combines with J gene TRBJ2-2; possible D gene TRBD1, 6 bases. This CDR3 has 13 amino acids. Germline V gene sequence: CDR1 SNHLY, CDR2 FYNNEI. V dropped 5 bases and J dropped 15 bases, with 19 bases sitting between them. CDR3 bases: TGTGCCAGCAGTAAGGACAGTCGCGAATGGTTGTTTTTT. Translated: CASSKDSREWLFF.

This rearrangement joins TRBV7-3 to TRBJ2-3, with a tentative D call TRBD2 (5 bases). Between the trimmed V and J ends, which lost 3 bases and 3 bases, there was a span of 10 bases. The V gene's germline CDR1 is SGHTA and CDR2 FQGTGA. The CDR3 length is 14 residues. The CDR3 DNA is TGTGCCAGCAGCTTGTCACCGGGAACAGATACGCAGTATTTT. It is translated as CASSLSPGTDTQYF.

As regards this clone: Other DNA sequences in this specimen translate into the identical CDR3. The chain links TRBV7-9 to TRBJ2-2; no firm D call. The germline V gene has CDR1 SEHNR and CDR2 FQNEAQ (reference sequence). The length of the CDR3 is 13 residues. Deletions cut 3 bases from V and 5 bases from J, with 7 bases between. CDR3 protein: CASSLSLTGELFF. The CDR3 nucleotides are TGTGCCAGCAGCTTGAGCCTGACCGGGGAGCTGTTTTTT.

This clone was detected only once. The CDR3 is CASTRDGNQPQHF. The CDR3 coding sequence is TGTGCCAGCACGCGGGACGGGAATCAGCCCCAGCATTTT. The rearrangement uses TRBV2 and TRBJ1-5; D is possibly TRBD1 (5 bases). The germline CDR1 and CDR2 sequences are SNHLY and FYNNEI. V lost 7 bases and J 4 bases, leaving 11 bases between the germline ends. The CDR3 has 13 residues.

The chain uses TRBV19 and TRBJ2-2; 10 bases match TRBD2. This CDR3 spans 14 amino acids. The junction had 2 bases not matched to a gene; V was cut back by 4 bases and J by 6 bases. Germline V lookup: CDR1 LNHDA, CDR2 SQIVND (reference sequence). In DNA form, the CDR3 reads TGTGCCAGTAGTACTAGCGGGGGTTCCGGGGAGCTGTTTTTT. It yields the protein CASSTSGGSGELFF.

The chain uses TRBV7-9 and TRBJ2-7; D may be TRBD2 (6 bases). Germline V CDR1 and CDR2: SEHNR, FQNEAQ (reference sequence). There are 13 residues in the CDR3. V was clipped by 5 bases and J by 5 bases, with 13 bases between them. CDR3 protein: CASSPLRGNEQYF. CDR3 nucleotides: TGTGCCAGCAGCCCGCTACGGGGGAACGAGCAGTACTTC.

This chain uses TRBV9 with TRBJ1-5; tentatively, D is TRBD1 (6 bases). Germline V gene data show CDR1 as SGDLS and CDR2 as YYNGEE. The CDR3 contains 15 residues. Trimming removed 3 bases at V and 1 base at J, with 11 bases between. The CDR3: CASSASGASNQPQHF. As DNA, the CDR3 is TGTGCCAGCAGCGCATCAGGGGCAAGCAATCAGCCCCAGCATTTT.

CDR3 nucleotide sequence: TGCGCCAGCAGTGTGGACAGAAATCAGCCCCAGCATTTT. Translated, it gives CASSVDRNQPQHF. This sequence joins TRBV10-1 and TRBJ1-5; perhaps TRBD1 as D (6 bases). The germline V gene encodes CDR1 WNHNN and CDR2 SYGVQD (reference sequence). V was shortened by 4 bases and J by 4 bases, with 8 bases between the two germline ends. This CDR3 is 13 amino acids long.

V is TRBV6-1 and J is TRBJ1-5; D gene ambiguous. Germline CDR1 is MNHNS and CDR2 is SASEGT. This CDR3 contains 14 residues. Trimming cost V 3 bases and J 0 bases, with 6 bases left between them. The CDR3 sequence is CASSELYSNQPQHF. The DNA for the CDR3 is TGTGCCAGCAGTGAGCTATATAGCAATCAGCCCCAGCATTTT.

CDR3 DNA sequence: TGTGCCAGCAGCGCTGCGATGACAGGTGGACCTAATGAAAAACTGTTTTTT. Amino acids: CASSAAMTGGPNEKLFF. The chain is built from TRBV9 and TRBJ1-4; tentatively, D is TRBD1 (6 bases). Germline CDR1 SGDLS, CDR2 YYNGEE. Trimming left V 3 bases short and J 3 bases short, with 18 bases between. The CDR3 runs 17 residues.

The chain has TRBV19 and TRBJ2-1; 11 nucleotides agree with TRBD2. The CDR3 extends over 14 amino acids. The V segment lost 7 bases and the J segment 4 bases; nucleotides outside the gene matches: 3. CDR1 and CDR2 (germline): LNHDA, SQIVND (reference sequence). CDR3 amino acids: CASTRLAGYNEQFF. The CDR3 nucleotides read TGTGCCAGTACTCGACTAGCGGGGTACAATGAGCAGTTCTTC.

The V gene is TRBV5-6, the J gene TRBJ2-5, with 7 bases aligning to TRBD2. Germline trimming cut 3 bases from V and 5 bases from J; bases unmatched to any gene: 10. Per the germline V gene, CDR1 is SGHDT and CDR2 is YYEEEE. The CDR3 sequence is 15 residues long. In DNA form, the CDR3 reads TGTGCCAGCAGCTCAAAGCGGGAACCCTGGGAGACCCAGTACTTC. As protein: CASSSKREPWETQYF.

The V and J genes are TRBV21-1 and TRBJ1-5. TRBV21-1 is a pseudogene segment. The CDR3 length is 13 residues. CDR3 in DNA: TGTGCCAGCCTTGCCGGGGGGGATCAGCCCCAGCATTTT. Translated: CASLAGGDQPQHF.

The chain joins TRBV5-6 to TRBJ1-6; D ambiguous. With 3 bases removed from V and 10 bases from J, the gap between germline ends came to 20 bases. CDR1 and CDR2 (germline): SGHDT, YYEEEE. The CDR3 has 16 residues. CDR3 in amino acids: CASSSSGRTAESPLHF. CDR3 nucleotide sequence: TGTGCCAGCAGCTCGTCCGGCCGGACTGCCGAATCACCCCTCCACTTT.